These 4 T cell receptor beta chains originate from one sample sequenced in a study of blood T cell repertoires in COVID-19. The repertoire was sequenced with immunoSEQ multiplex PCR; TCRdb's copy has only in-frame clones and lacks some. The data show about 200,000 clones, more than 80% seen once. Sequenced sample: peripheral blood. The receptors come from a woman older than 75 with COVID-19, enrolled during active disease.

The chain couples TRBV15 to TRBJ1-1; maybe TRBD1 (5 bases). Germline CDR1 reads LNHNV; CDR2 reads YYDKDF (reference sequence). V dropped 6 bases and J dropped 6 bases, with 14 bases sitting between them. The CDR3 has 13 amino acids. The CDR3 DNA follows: TGTGCCACCAGGAAATGGGGGGGGGCTGAAGCTTTCTTT. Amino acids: CATRKWGGAEAFF.

CDR3 residues: CASSPLGGVNQPQHF. The CDR3, as DNA: TGTGCCAGCAGCCCCCTGGGAGGGGTTAATCAGCCCCAGCATTTT. V and J are TRBV7-9 and TRBJ1-5; a possible D gene is TRBD1 (5 bases). V shed 5 bases and J shed 4 bases, with 15 bases lying between them. This CDR3 contains 15 residues. CDR1 is SEHNR and CDR2 is FQNEAQ in the germline V gene (reference sequence).

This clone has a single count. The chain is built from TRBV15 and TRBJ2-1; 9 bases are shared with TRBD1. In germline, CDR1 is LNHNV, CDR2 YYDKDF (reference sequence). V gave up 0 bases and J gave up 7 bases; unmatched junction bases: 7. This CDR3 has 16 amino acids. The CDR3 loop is CATSRDSGQGWNEQFF. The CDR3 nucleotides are TGTGCCACCAGCAGAGATTCAGGACAGGGGTGGAATGAGCAGTTCTTC.

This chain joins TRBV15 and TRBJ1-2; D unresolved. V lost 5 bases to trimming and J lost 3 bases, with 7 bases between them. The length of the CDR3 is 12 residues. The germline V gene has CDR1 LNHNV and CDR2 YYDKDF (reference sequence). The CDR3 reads CATSQDHYGYTF. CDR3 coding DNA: TGTGCCACCAGCCAGGATCACTATGGCTACACCTTC.